This passage covers 10 T cell receptor beta chains from one sample sequenced in a study of blood T cells in healthy people across ages. It was with a sample-barcoded 5' primer and a J-beta primer mix that a second PCR of roughly 7 to 12 cycles was run. MiXCR, run by TCRdb on the 5' RACE reads, gives a single entry per CDR3 protein. The repertoire holds approximately 880,000 distinct CDR3 sequences, under 50% seen once, with roughly 12% in the top ten. Sequencing was carried out using blood. All receptors derive from a man aged 30-40 years in good health.

This clonotype has more than one count but fewer than ten. The rearrangement joins TRBV24-1 to TRBJ2-7; tentatively, D is TRBD1 (6 bases). The CDR3 has 13 amino acids. V shed 4 bases and J shed 5 bases, with 11 bases lying between them. Germline CDR1 KGHDR, CDR2 SFDVKD. The CDR3 DNA follows: TGTGCCACCAGTGAGCAGAACAGGGACGAGCAGTACTTC. Translation gives CATSEQNRDEQYF.

On this clonotype itself: This may be a read error, as it is one base from a much larger clone. The genes are TRBV5-5 and TRBJ2-1; 9 bases line up with TRBD1. The CDR3 length is 15 residues. The V gene's germline CDR1 is SGHKS and CDR2 YYEKEE (reference sequence). J gave up 6 bases and V 3 bases, and 7 bases lay outside the gene matches. This CDR3 is CASSWVGQGTNEQFF. The CDR3 region has the DNA TGTGCCAGCAGCTGGGTCGGACAGGGGACCAATGAGCAGTTCTTC.

In its sample, this clonotype was seen a few times. The chain uses TRBV29-1 and TRBJ2-2, with 11 bases matching TRBD1. The length of the CDR3 is 15 residues. The V gene's germline CDR1 is SQVTM and CDR2 ANQGSEA. V shed 5 bases, J shed 2 bases, and the junction held 4 bases outside the gene matches. In nucleotides, the CDR3 is TGCAGCGTTCGGACAGGGGGCGGTAACACCGGGGAGCTGTTTTTT. Amino acid sequence: CSVRTGGGNTGELFF.

The chain links TRBV29-1 to TRBJ1-2, with a possible D match to TRBD1 (5 bases). V was shortened by 3 bases and J by 2 bases, with 10 bases between the two germline ends. The CDR3 length is 13 residues. Per the germline V gene, CDR1 is SQVTM and CDR2 is ANQGSEA. CDR3 sequence: CSVDSAGNYGYTF. The CDR3 region has the DNA TGCAGCGTTGACTCGGCAGGGAACTATGGCTACACCTTC.

The chain uses TRBV20-1 and TRBJ2-3, with TRBD1 identical over 7 bases. This CDR3 has 17 residues. Germline V lookup: CDR1 DFQATT, CDR2 SNEGSKA (reference sequence). With V trimmed by 2 bases and J by 1 base, 12 bases remained unmatched. The CDR3 DNA sequence: TGCAGTGCTAGAAACTTCCAAAAAGGGGGCGGCACAGATACGCAGTATTTT. Translation gives CSARNFQKGGGTDTQYF.

The J gene is TRBJ2-7, the V gene TRBV5-6; 9 bases fit TRBD2. The CDR3 runs to 15 residues. Germline trimming cut 0 bases from V and 7 bases from J; bases unmatched to any gene: 8. CDR1 is SGHDT and CDR2 is YYEEEE in the germline V gene. The CDR3 sequence is CASSLGSGGLDEQYF. CDR3 nucleotides: TGTGCCAGCAGCTTGGGTAGCGGGGGCCTCGATGAGCAGTACTTC.

The chain is built from TRBV6-5 and TRBJ1-1; 7 bases fit TRBD1. J lost 3 bases, V lost 2 bases, and 9 bases had no gene match. CDR3 size: 16 residues. Germline V gene data show CDR1 as MNHEY and CDR2 as SVGAGI. The CDR3 region is CASSYVLFRGYTEAFF. The DNA of the CDR3 is TGTGCCAGCAGTTACGTATTATTCAGGGGGTACACTGAAGCTTTCTTT.

This chain links TRBV27 with TRBJ2-4, with 8 bases matching TRBD1. The J call may be incorrect, as the DNA end agrees better with TRBJ2-7. Germline CDR1 is MNHEY and CDR2 is SMNVEV (reference sequence). The CDR3 loop spans 15 amino acids. This CDR3 reads CASSLSQGAIYEQYF. CDR3 in DNA: TGTGCCAGCAGTTTATCGCAGGGGGCAATCTACGAGCAGTACTTC.

Concerning this clonotype: Relative to the germline gene, one junction end is altered; a read error may explain this. V usage is TRBV5-1 and J usage is TRBJ2-2, with 9 nucleotides matching TRBD1. CDR1 and CDR2 (germline): SGHRS, YFSETQ. The CDR3 covers 17 residues. CDR3: CASSPLQQGAKTGELFF. In nucleotides, the CDR3 is TGCGCCAGCAGCCCCCTGCAACAGGGGGCGAAAACCGGGGAGCTGTTTTTT.

This clonotype has ten or more counts. The chain recombines TRBV28 with TRBJ2-5; D gene ambiguous. The CDR3 length is 13 residues. V was shortened by 4 bases and J by 4 bases, with 10 bases between the two germline ends. Germline V gene lookup returns CDR1 MDHEN and CDR2 SYDVKM. The CDR3 nucleotides are TGTGCCAGCAGTTCAAGTTCCCCAGAGACCCAGTACTTC. This encodes CASSSSSPETQYF. Supplemented by reference TRBV28 and TRBJ2-5, the full variable domain reads DVKVTQSSRYLVKRTGEKVFLECVQDMDHENMFWYRQDPGLGLRLIYFSYDVKMKEKGDIPEGYSVSREKKERFSLILESASTNQTSMYLCASSSSSPETQYFGPGTRLLVL.